The 2 T cell receptor beta chains below all came from one sample that was sequenced in a study of blood T cell repertoires in COVID-19. Clones were sequenced by immunoSEQ multiplex PCR, and TCRdb holds only the in-frame ones, with some missing. This table has 100,000 to 150,000 clones, around four fifths appearing once. Sequenced input: PBMCs or T cells enriched from blood (not recorded which). The receptors here all came from a man in his forties with acute COVID-19.

The chain couples TRBV5-8 to TRBJ1-1, with D maybe TRBD1 (6 bases). Trimming took off 3 bases at V and 0 bases at J, with 15 bases between the two ends. The CDR3 loop spans 16 amino acids. From germline, CDR1 is SGHTS and CDR2 YDEGEE. CDR3 in amino acids: CASSYDRTLMNTEAFF. The CDR3 nucleotides are TGTGCCAGCAGCTACGACAGGACCTTGATGAACACTGAAGCTTTCTTT.

This chain links TRBV18 with TRBJ1-1; no clear D gene. V gave up 4 bases and J gave up 1 base, with 10 bases separating them. CDR1 is KGHSH, CDR2 LQKENI, per germline. This CDR3 has 14 residues. The CDR3: CASSRRAENTEAFF. The CDR3 nucleotides are TGTGCCAGCTCACGGCGGGCGGAGAACACTGAAGCTTTCTTT.